This T cell receptor beta chain was recorded in a study of HIV-infected patients and healthy controls (dated by TCRdb to between 2014 and 2016). The study in broad terms: The study asked whether deep sequencing of the TCR repertoire from small blood samples of HIV patients could detect immune perturbation and reconstitution. What the study reported, not specific to this receptor: HLA typing of donors was not performed in the study. During therapy, a significant decrease in frequency was seen for HIV-associated CDR3s, whereas no significant change was found for CMV-associated CDR3s, although most of them became more frequent. Significantly different mean usage between HIV-infected patients and controls was observed for eight alpha and eight beta V genes. MAIT cell alpha-chain CDR3s were found at high frequency in healthy controls but were severely depleted in HIV+ repertoires. Differing numbers of distinct sequences in patients and controls hindered comparison, and size-matching assigned excessive weight to rare events in the HIV-infected data. Roughly threefold more distinct CDR3s and higher Shannon diversity were observed in healthy control repertoires than in untreated HIV+ repertoires. Slight age and sex profile differences between the study cohorts did not explain the observed diversity differences. Oligoclonality may be reflected in the significantly higher mean Gini indices of HIV-infected repertoires compared with controls. Processing was restricted to sixteen HIV-infected individuals, which the authors judged to be a major constraint on the generalizability of the findings. Size-matched repertoire data did not replicate the apparent post-therapy recovery of the Gini index in HIV-infected patients. More CDR3s were shared between individuals among healthy controls than among HIV+ patients, as measured by Jaccard index and by the count of highly shared sequences. Sequencing depth was restricted by the use of whole blood, which also prevented the dynamics of distinct T-cell subpopulations from being separated. The pairing of alpha and beta chains was not determined in the samples.

Whole blood was used without cell fractionation, so the repertoire reflected all unsorted peripheral T cells. Ten uninfected healthy donors were sampled as controls, and about 40% of these ten donors were sampled twice roughly 3 months apart. For RNA extraction, 2.5 ml of peripheral blood was drawn into Tempus tubes. Residual genomic DNA was removed with the TURBO-DNase kit and globin mRNA was depleted with GLOBINclear. Reverse transcription of about 550 ng RNA was performed with SuperScript III using primers directed against the alpha and beta constant regions. Separate libraries for the alpha and beta chains were generated through chain-specific third strand synthesis that incorporated multiplexing indices. The protocol used a single primer pair to amplify all rearrangements within a chain, which avoided primer bias, and attached molecular barcodes to each cDNA molecule. The SP2 sequencing primer site and a random hexamer were carried on a 5' RACE adapter, to which purified cDNA was joined by T4 RNA Ligase 1. With slow temperature ramps used to favor optimal annealing, second strand synthesis was primed from the SP2 site with Phusion polymerase. Joined together, two random hexamer sequences that had both been added before amplification formed the 12-nucleotide barcode of each molecule. A brief initial PCR introduced P5 and P7 adapter elements together with a second index, and a 23-cycle amplification PCR using P5s and P7 primers was subsequently performed. Libraries received 25 to 35 PCR cycles in total, were quantified on a Qubit, sized on a Bioanalyzer, and diluted to 3.5 to 5 nM. Sequencing of the normalized libraries was performed on an Illumina MiSeq with 2 x 250 paired-end kits. Reverse transcription reactions were cleaned up on MinElute columns and eluted into roughly 9.8 ul Tris-Cl. A 1:1 ratio of AMPure XP beads was used to clean the adapter ligations after they had run for about 21 hours at 16 degrees C. The source study handled its data this way. A modified Decombinator processed the demultiplexed FASTQ files and output V, J, insert and barcode information. Any sequence that shared a barcode yet differed from the dominant sequence was discarded as an error, and the number of original cDNA molecules was estimated by counting barcodes clustered at Levenshtein distance 3. The R packages ineq, vegan, igraph and RCytoscape were used for downstream analyses, together with IMGT nomenclature and CDR3 definitions. V gene usage was computed over distinct sequences, each TCR counted once to avoid skew from clonal expansion. Within a donor, similarity networks joined unique CDR3 amino acid sequences in every case where two of them were separated by a single Levenshtein edit. The authors compiled published HIV-specific CDR3s (about 100 alpha, approximately 700 beta) and CMV-specific CDR3s (about 13 alpha, about 250 beta) and searched for them in the repertoires. Lower sequence numbers were not the cause of the decreased diversity in patients, as random subsampling to size-matched repertoires showed. Using fastp at Q25 and MiXCR, TCRdb reprocessed the public reads and kept productive beta chains. Each record represents a unique CDR3 protein, reported with the most common genes and DNA among its rows. What appears here as the V and J calls and clone size reflects TCRdb's work, not the paper's. Recorded for this sample are some 17,000 distinct CDR3 sequences; 10% of them occurred a single time. About 3.1% of the sample goes to the ten largest clones.

Ten or more counts support this clonotype. Its antigen specificity is not known. Per-base qualities were not stored, and no clone one base away is much larger. The germline V gene sets CDR1 to SGHVS and CDR2 to FQNEAQ. The CDR3 has 13 amino acids, counting the end cysteine and phenylalanine. The sequence is cut down to CDR3 DNA, 39 bases in frame from base 1. V loses 1 base of germline sequence and J loses 5 bases, and the interval between the two ends is 6 bases. This chain is built from TRBV7-8 and TRBJ1-5; TRBD1 is perhaps the D gene, given 5 matching bases. The sample consisted of blood. The TCR originated in an adult in good health. The DNA sequence is as follows: TGTGCCAGCAGCTTAGTGGGGGATCAGCCCCAGCATTTT. It encodes CASSLVGDQPQHF.